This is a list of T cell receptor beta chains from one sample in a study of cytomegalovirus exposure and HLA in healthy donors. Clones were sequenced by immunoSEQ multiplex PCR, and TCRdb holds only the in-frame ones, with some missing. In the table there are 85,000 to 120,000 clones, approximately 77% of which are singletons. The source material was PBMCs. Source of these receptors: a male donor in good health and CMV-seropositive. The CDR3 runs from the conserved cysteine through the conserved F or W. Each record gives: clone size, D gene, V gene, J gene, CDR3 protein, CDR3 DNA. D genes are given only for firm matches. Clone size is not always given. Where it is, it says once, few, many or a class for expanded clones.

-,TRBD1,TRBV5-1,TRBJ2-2,CASSLGQGAIGELFF,TGCGCCAGCAGCTTGGGACAGGGGGCCATCGGGGAGCTGTTTTTT
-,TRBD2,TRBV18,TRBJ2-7,CASSPSSSGFGEQYF,TGTGCCAGCTCACCCTCGAGTAGCGGGTTTGGAGAGCAGTACTTC
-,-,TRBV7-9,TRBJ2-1,CASSPAGIWMNEQFF,TGTGCCAGCAGCCCGGCCGGGATATGGATGAATGAGCAGTTCTTC
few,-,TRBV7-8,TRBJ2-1,CASSPRLFAGPVFSYNEQFF,TGTGCCAGCAGCCCCCGTTTATTTGCGGGGCCCGTCTTCTCCTACAATGAGCAGTTCTTC
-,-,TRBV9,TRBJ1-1,CASSVTAANTEAFF,TGTGCCAGCAGCGTAACAGCAGCGAACACTGAAGCTTTCTTT
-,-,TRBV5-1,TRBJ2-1,CASSLDSSPPFEQFF,TGCGCCAGCAGCTTAGACTCATCCCCGCCCTTCGAGCAGTTCTTC
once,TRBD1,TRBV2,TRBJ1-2,CASSEAGQGLNYGYTF,TGTGCCAGCAGTGAAGCGGGACAGGGGCTTAACTATGGCTACACCTTC
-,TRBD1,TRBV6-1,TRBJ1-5,CASSAGTGGVGGNQPQHF,TGTGCCAGCAGTGCCGGGACAGGGGGCGTGGGGGGCAATCAGCCCCAGCATTTT
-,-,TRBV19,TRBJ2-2,CASTTAGELFF,TGTGCCAGTACCACGGCCGGGGAGCTGTTTTTT
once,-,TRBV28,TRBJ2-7,CASRDRVGGTYEQYF,TGTGCCAGCCGGGACAGAGTGGGGGGAACCTACGAGCAGTACTTC
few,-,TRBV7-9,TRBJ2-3,CASSSLFSTDTQYF,TGTGCCAGCAGCTCTCTCTTTTCCACAGATACGCAGTATTTT
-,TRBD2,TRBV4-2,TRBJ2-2,CASSQDLPPSGRAGGELFF,TGTGCCAGCAGCCAAGATTTACCCCCTAGCGGGAGGGCCGGCGGGGAGCTGTTTTTT
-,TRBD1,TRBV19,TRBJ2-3,CASSIPRDRGQGDTQYF,TGTGCCAGTAGTATACCTCGGGACAGGGGGCAAGGAGATACGCAGTATTTT
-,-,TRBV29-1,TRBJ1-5,CSVGWGRGQPQHF,TGCAGCGTTGGGTGGGGGCGCGGTCAGCCCCAGCATTTT
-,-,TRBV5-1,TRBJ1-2,CASSLFAGIYGYTF,TGCGCCAGCAGCTTGTTCGCAGGGATTTATGGCTACACCTTC
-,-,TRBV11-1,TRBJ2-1,CASSLDQGTTNEQFF,TGTGCCAGCAGCTTAGACCAGGGAACGACAAATGAGCAGTTCTTC
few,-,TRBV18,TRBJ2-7,CASSPAAGYEQYF,TGTGCCAGCTCACCAGCCGCGGGCTACGAGCAGTACTTC
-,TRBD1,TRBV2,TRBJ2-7,CASREDRVTYEQCF,TGTGCCAGCAGGGAAGACAGGGTCACTTACGAGCAGTGCTTC
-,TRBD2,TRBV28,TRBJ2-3,CASSPIAGGGTDTQYF,TGTGCCAGCAGTCCGATAGCGGGAGGTGGCACAGATACGCAGTATTTT
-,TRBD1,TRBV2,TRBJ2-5,CASSWDRETQYF,TGTGCCAGCAGTTGGGACAGGGAGACCCAGTACTTC
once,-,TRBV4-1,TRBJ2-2,CASRYRQGSGELFF,TGCGCCAGCAGATACCGGCAGGGGTCCGGGGAGCTGTTTTTT
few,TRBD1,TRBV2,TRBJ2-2,CARTTGVNTGELFF,TGTGCCAGGACAACAGGGGTGAACACCGGGGAGCTGTTTTTT
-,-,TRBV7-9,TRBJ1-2,CSSSLALADSYGYTF,TGTTCCAGCAGCTTAGCGCTGGCAGACTCCTATGGCTACACCTTC
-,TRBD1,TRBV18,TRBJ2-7,CASSNYKPGQYEQYF,TGTGCCAGCTCAAATTATAAACCGGGACAGTACGAGCAGTACTTC
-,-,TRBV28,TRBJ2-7,CASSFQGRRSPEQYF,TGTGCCAGCAGTTTCCAGGGGCGGAGGTCCCCCGAGCAGTACTTC
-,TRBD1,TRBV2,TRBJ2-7,CASVGTADQGEQYF,TGTGCCAGCGTCGGGACAGCTGACCAGGGTGAGCAGTACTTC
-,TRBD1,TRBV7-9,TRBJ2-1,CASSLRDRGVDEQFF,TGTGCCAGCAGCTTACGGGACAGGGGTGTCGATGAGCAGTTCTTC
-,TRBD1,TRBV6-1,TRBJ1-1,CAISESMGQTNTEAFF,TGTGCCATCAGTGAGTCGATGGGACAGACGAACACTGAAGCTTTCTTT
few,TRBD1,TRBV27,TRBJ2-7,CASSKAGTDPYEQYF,TGTGCCAGCAGTAAAGCCGGGACAGACCCCTACGAGCAGTACTTC
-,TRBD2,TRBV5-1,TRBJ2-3,CASTGLAGAGDTQYF,TGCGCCAGCACGGGACTAGCGGGAGCAGGGGATACGCAGTATTTT
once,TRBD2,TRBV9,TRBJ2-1,CASSVAAGGPGNNEQFF,TGTGCCAGCAGCGTGGCAGCGGGAGGCCCGGGAAACAATGAGCAGTTCTTC
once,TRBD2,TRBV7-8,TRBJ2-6,CASKRAGGPSSAGANVLTF,TGTGCCAGCAAAAGAGCGGGAGGACCCTCCTCGGCTGGGGCCAACGTCCTGACTTTC
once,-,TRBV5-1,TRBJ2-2,CASGGEFNTGELFF,TGCGCCAGCGGTGGGGAGTTCAACACCGGGGAGCTGTTTTTT
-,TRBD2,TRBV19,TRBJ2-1,CASSIASGVALGNGEQFF,TGTGCCAGTAGTATCGCTAGCGGGGTTGCCCTGGGAAATGGTGAGCAGTTCTTC
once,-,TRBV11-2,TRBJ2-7,CASSLDPGEGYEQYF,TGTGCCAGCAGCTTAGATCCGGGAGAGGGCTACGAGCAGTACTTC
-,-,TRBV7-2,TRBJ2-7,CASSLGSGGYSSYEQYF,TGTGCCAGCAGCTTGGGCTCCGGGGGATACAGCTCCTACGAGCAGTACTTC
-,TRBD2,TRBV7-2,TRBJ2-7,CASSLVLGGLAWEQYF,TGTGCCAGCAGCCTAGTCCTAGGCGGACTAGCGTGGGAGCAGTACTTC
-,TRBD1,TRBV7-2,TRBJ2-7,CASSGGQLYYEQYF,TGTGCCAGCAGCGGGGGACAGTTATACTACGAGCAGTACTTC
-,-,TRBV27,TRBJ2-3,CASSFSLGGDRGPPGQYF,TGTGCCAGCAGTTTTTCCTTAGGGGGTGATAGAGGACCACCGGGGCAGTATTTT
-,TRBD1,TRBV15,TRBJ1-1,CATSTGTGGDTEAFF,TGTGCCACCAGCACCGGGACAGGAGGTGACACTGAAGCTTTCTTT
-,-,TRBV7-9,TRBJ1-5,CASSWGHLSNQPQHF,TGTGCCAGCTCGTGGGGGCACCTTAGCAATCAGCCCCAGCATTTT
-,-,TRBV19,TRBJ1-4,CASSVTEINEKLFF,TGTGCCAGTAGTGTTACAGAGATCAATGAAAAACTGTTTTTT
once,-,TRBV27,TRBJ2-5,CASSPMGAGRETQYF,TGTGCCAGCAGTCCGATGGGGGCAGGTAGAGAGACCCAGTACTTC
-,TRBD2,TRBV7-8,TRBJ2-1,CASRTSGSSDEQFF,TGTGCCAGCCGTACAAGCGGGAGCTCTGATGAGCAGTTCTTC
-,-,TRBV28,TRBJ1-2,CASSLDTYYGYTF,TGTGCCAGCAGTCTCGACACCTACTATGGCTACACCTTC
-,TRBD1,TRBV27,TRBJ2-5,CASSLGRGRQETQYF,TGTGCCAGCAGTTTGGGCAGGGGGCGGCAAGAGACCCAGTACTTC
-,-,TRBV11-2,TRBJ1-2,CASSRRDYGYTF,TGTGCCAGCAGCCGCAGGGACTATGGCTACACCTTC
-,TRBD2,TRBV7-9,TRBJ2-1,CASSLTSGGYNEQFF,TGTGCCAGCAGCTTGACTAGCGGGGGGTACAATGAGCAGTTCTTC